These 18 T cell receptor beta chains originate from one sample sequenced in a study of early T cells in non-severe SARS-CoV-2 infection. TCRdb ran MiXCR on the 5' RACE reads and lists one entry per CDR3 protein. The data hold tens of thousands of distinct CDR3 sequences, with 10% to 15% observed a single time. Material: whole blood. Every receptor here comes from an adult who was a healthcare worker with PCR-confirmed SARS-CoV-2 infection or an uninfected control (not recorded which).

This clonotype was observed at least ten times. This chain joins TRBV5-8 and TRBJ2-7; 9 bases align to TRBD1. The CDR3 is made up of 16 amino acids. J was trimmed by 4 bases and V by 7 bases; bases with no gene match: 15. The V gene's germline CDR1 is SGHTS and CDR2 YDEGEE. CDR3 DNA: TGTGCCAGCTTGATTTATACAGGGGGCGGACTATACGAGCAGTACTTC. Its protein product is CASLIYTGGGLYEQYF.

This clonotype was detected ten times or more. V and J are TRBV11-2 and TRBJ2-3; the D gene is possibly TRBD2 (6 bases). The CDR3 totals 16 residues. Per the germline V gene, CDR1 is SGHAT and CDR2 is FQNNGV. V lost 3 bases and J lost 2, with 15 bases in between. The CDR3 DNA sequence: TGTGCCAGCAGCTTTTCCGGGACTTCAATCACAGATACGCAGTATTTT. Protein: CASSFSGTSITDTQYF.

This clonotype appeared many times. V and J are TRBV5-4 and TRBJ2-7, with 7 bases aligning to TRBD1. After removal of 4 bases from V and 0 bases from J, the junction contained 4 bases not matched to a gene. The V gene's germline CDR1 is SGHNT and CDR2 YYREEE (reference sequence). The CDR3 sequence is 14 residues long. The CDR3 nucleotides are TGTGCCAGCAGCAGTCGGGACAGCTCCTACGAGCAGTACTTC. Translated, it gives CASSSRDSSYEQYF.

J is TRBJ1-1 and V is TRBV7-2; 7 bases line up with TRBD1. CDR3 length: 13 amino acids. J gave up 5 bases and V 3 bases, and 3 bases lay outside the gene matches. Germline loops: CDR1 SGHTA, CDR2 FQGNSA. The CDR3 coding sequence is TGTGCCAGCAGCTTGACAGGGCAAACTGAAGCTTTCTTT. Translated: CASSLTGQTEAFF.

This clonotype was seen repeatedly, ten times or more. The V gene is TRBV27, the J gene TRBJ2-1; no firm D call. CDR3 size: 14 residues. Trimming removed 5 bases from V and 0 bases from J, with 8 bases in between. The V gene's germline CDR1 is MNHEY and CDR2 SMNVEV (reference sequence). The CDR3 coding sequence is TGTGCCAGCAGTCCGATAAGCTCCTACAATGAGCAGTTCTTC. It encodes CASSPISSYNEQFF.

This clonotype occurred many times. The chain joins TRBV19 to TRBJ2-7; 9 bases agree with TRBD2. Trimming at V came to 7 bases and at J to 7 bases, leaving 11 bases not matched to a gene. The CDR3 contains 14 residues. From germline, CDR1 is LNHDA and CDR2 SQIVND (reference sequence). The CDR3 loop reads CASMGLAGSGEQYF. DNA for the CDR3: TGTGCCAGTATGGGGCTAGCGGGAAGCGGAGAGCAGTACTTC.

This clonotype was observed many times. The chain recombines TRBV9 with TRBJ1-6; the match to TRBD1 covers 7 bases. This CDR3 comprises 14 residues. Per germline, CDR1 SGDLS and CDR2 YYNGEE. Trimming took 3 bases from V and 9 from J; bases not matched to a gene: 6. CDR3 in DNA: TGTGCCAGCAGCGACACGACAGGGTTTTCACCCCTCCACTTT. Translating it yields CASSDTTGFSPLHF.

The sample holds a few counts of this clonotype. The chain is built from TRBV4-3 and TRBJ1-1; tentative D call: TRBD1 (5 bases). V gave up 0 bases and J gave up 8 bases, with 16 bases separating them. This CDR3 comprises 15 residues. The germline gives CDR1 LGHNA, CDR2 YSLEER. CDR3 DNA sequence: TGCGCCAGCAGCCAAGATGTGTCAGGGAGTAAAGAAGCTTTCTTT. Translation gives CASSQDVSGSKEAFF.

This clonotype appeared many times. The gene calls are TRBV12-3 or TRBV12-4 and TRBJ2-1; 12 nucleotides agree with TRBD2. The V gene end was trimmed by 8 bases and the J gene end by 0 bases; junction bases not matched to a gene: 2. This CDR3 contains 15 residues. The CDR3, as DNA: TGTGCCAGCGCTAGCGGGGGGGTCTCCTACAATGAGCAGTTCTTC. It codes for CASASGGVSYNEQFF.

This clonotype was observed at least ten times. The chain uses TRBV29-1 and TRBJ2-7; tentative D call: TRBD1 (6 bases). Germline CDR1 is SQVTM and CDR2 is ANQGSEA. CDR3 length: 14 amino acids. V was shortened by 1 base and J by 3 bases, with 13 bases between the two germline ends. The CDR3 DNA follows: TGCAGCGTTGAAGGGGGGCAGGGGATCTACGAGCAGTACTTC. Its protein is CSVEGGQGIYEQYF.

This clonotype occurred a few times. CDR3 protein: CASSYSGTPVQETQYF. CDR3 in DNA: TGCGCCAGCAGTTATTCCGGGACACCGGTTCAAGAGACCCAGTACTTC. V gene TRBV5-1 combines with J gene TRBJ2-5; tentative D call: TRBD1 (6 bases). The V end lost 5 bases, the J end lost 2 bases, and 19 bases lay between the germline ends. The CDR3 totals 16 residues. CDR1 is SGHRS and CDR2 is YFSETQ in the germline V gene.

This clonotype was counted between two and nine times. The V call is TRBV11-2, the J call TRBJ1-1, with a weak D call TRBD1 (5 bases). This CDR3 spans 14 amino acids. The germline V gene encodes CDR1 SGHAT and CDR2 FQNNGV. V lost 1 base to trimming and J lost 3 bases, with 9 bases between them. The CDR3: CASSLVGGDTEAFF. CDR3 DNA sequence: TGTGCCAGCAGCTTAGTGGGGGGGGACACTGAAGCTTTCTTT.

The chain recombines TRBV27 with TRBJ2-1; D is ambiguous. Germline V gene data show CDR1 as MNHEY and CDR2 as SMNVEV (reference sequence). V lost 0 bases and J 0 bases, leaving 12 bases between the germline ends. This CDR3 comprises 17 residues. The DNA for the CDR3 is TGTGCCAGCAGTTTATCCCTGACCGCCTTCTCCTACAATGAGCAGTTCTTC. As protein: CASSLSLTAFSYNEQFF.

The sample holds many counts of this clonotype. The chain uses TRBV5-6 and TRBJ2-5, with 12 bases that match TRBD2. V was clipped by 0 bases and J by 9 bases; unmatched bases: 9. From germline, CDR1 is SGHDT and CDR2 YYEEEE. The CDR3 consists of 16 residues. The DNA of the CDR3 is TGTGCCAGCAGCTTGGGAACTAGCGGGGGGACAAGGGCCCAGTACTTC. This sequence encodes CASSLGTSGGTRAQYF.

V gene TRBV7-6 combines with J gene TRBJ2-3, with TRBD1 as a possible D gene (7 bases). Trimming removed 2 bases from V and 2 bases from J, with 14 bases in between. The CDR3 runs to 16 residues. Germline CDR1 reads SGHVS; CDR2 reads FNYEAQ. The CDR3 coding sequence is TGTGCCAGCAGCTTAAAGGCAGGGGGGCTCACAGATACGCAGTATTTT. Protein sequence: CASSLKAGGLTDTQYF.

This chain links TRBV6-4 with TRBJ2-2; D unresolved. The CDR3 runs to 13 residues. Germline V gene data show CDR1 as MRHNA and CDR2 as SNTAGT. V gave up 9 bases and J gave up 0 bases, with 8 bases separating them. The CDR3 loop reads CASRRPNTGELFF. The CDR3 nucleotides read TGTGCCAGTCGCAGGCCGAACACCGGGGAGCTGTTTTTT.

The chain recombines TRBV9 with TRBJ2-6; D unresolved. Trimming removed 0 bases at V and 0 bases at J, with 10 bases between. CDR3 length: 17 amino acids. Germline values: CDR1 SGDLS, CDR2 YYNGEE. The CDR3 region is CASSVATRGSGANVLTF. The CDR3 DNA is TGTGCCAGCAGCGTAGCTACGCGAGGCTCTGGGGCCAACGTCCTGACTTTC.

Many counts were recorded for this clonotype. V is TRBV3-1 and J is TRBJ2-3; 14 bases align to TRBD2. The trim removed 5 bases at V and 3 bases at J, leaving 4 bases unmatched. The V gene's germline CDR1 is LGHDT and CDR2 YNNKEL (reference sequence). This CDR3 has 16 amino acids. The CDR3 bases are TGTGCCAGCAGCAGGACTAGCGGGGGGAGGACAGATACGCAGTATTTT. Its protein product is CASSRTSGGRTDTQYF.